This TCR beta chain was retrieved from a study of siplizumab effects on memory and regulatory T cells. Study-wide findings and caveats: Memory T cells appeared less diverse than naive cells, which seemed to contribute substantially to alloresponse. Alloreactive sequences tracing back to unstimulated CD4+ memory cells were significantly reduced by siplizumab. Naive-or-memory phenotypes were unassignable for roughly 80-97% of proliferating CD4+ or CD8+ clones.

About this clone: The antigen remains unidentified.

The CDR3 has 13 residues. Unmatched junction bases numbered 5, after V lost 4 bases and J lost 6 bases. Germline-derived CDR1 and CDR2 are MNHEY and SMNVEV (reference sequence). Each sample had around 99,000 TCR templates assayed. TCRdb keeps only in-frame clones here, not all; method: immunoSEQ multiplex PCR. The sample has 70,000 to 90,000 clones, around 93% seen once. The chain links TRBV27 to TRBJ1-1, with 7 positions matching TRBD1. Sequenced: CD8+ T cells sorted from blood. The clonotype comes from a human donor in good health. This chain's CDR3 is CASSYDRDSEAFF. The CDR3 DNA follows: TGTGCCAGCAGTTACGACAGGGACTCTGAAGCTTTCTTT.